The 3 T cell receptor beta chains reported below all come from one sample, sequenced in a study of control samples from healthy donors and cancer patients. TCRdb's table, derived via immunoSEQ multiplex PCR, lists solely in-frame clones and lacks some. The sample holds about 220,000 clones, roughly 94% seen once. Input material: blood. These receptors all stem from a man between 45 and 60 years old in good health.

The chain uses TRBV27 and TRBJ2-1, with D unresolved. Per the germline V gene, CDR1 is MNHEY and CDR2 is SMNVEV (reference sequence). The CDR3 spans 12 residues. V lost 3 bases to trimming and J lost 5 bases, with 5 bases between them. The CDR3 DNA reads TGTGCCAGCAGTTTCGTAAACAATGAGCAGTTCTTC. Translated: CASSFVNNEQFF.

As DNA, the CDR3 is TGTGCCTGGGCGTCGGGACAGGGGTATCCCGAGCAGTACTTC. Translated: CAWASGQGYPEQYF. The rearrangement links TRBV30 to TRBJ2-7, with 10 positions matching TRBD1. Looked up from germline, CDR1 is GTSNPN and CDR2 is SVGIG (reference sequence). The ends lost 5 bases at V and 6 bases at J; junction bases unmatched: 10. There are 14 residues in the CDR3.

The rearrangement links TRBV7-3 to TRBJ1-5; tentatively, D is TRBD1 (5 bases). V lost 1 base and J lost 5, with 18 bases in between. The V gene's germline CDR1 is SGHTA and CDR2 FQGTGA. CDR3 length equals 17 residues. CDR3 sequence (DNA): TGTGCCAGCAGCTTAATACGGTATAGGGACTTCTATCAGCCCCAGCATTTT. This encodes CASSLIRYRDFYQPQHF.